These 3 T cell receptor beta chains came from one sample sequenced in a study of blood T cell repertoires in COVID-19. Assay: immunoSEQ multiplex PCR; the TCRdb copy retains only in-frame clones and omits some. The top ten hold approximately 7% of the sample, which has 100,000 to 110,000 clones, approximately 84% seen once. The sequencing input was peripheral blood. All receptors come from a young man in a cohort sampled during active COVID-19.

The chain is built from TRBV25-1 and TRBJ2-3; D remains unclear. The CDR3 is made up of 12 amino acids. Germline V gene sequence: CDR1 MGHDK, CDR2 SYGVNS. Trimming pared 8 bases from V and 2 bases from J, leaving 8 bases between. The CDR3 protein is CASADFTDTQYF. As DNA, the CDR3 is TGTGCCAGCGCCGACTTCACAGATACGCAGTATTTT.

The rearrangement joins TRBV6-5 to TRBJ2-7, with a weak D call TRBD1 (5 bases). The CDR3 spans 12 residues. V was shortened by 8 bases and J by 0 bases, with 8 bases between the two germline ends. Per the germline V gene, CDR1 is MNHEY and CDR2 is SVGAGI. The chain's CDR3 is CASADSSYEQYF. Here the CDR3 DNA reads TGTGCCAGCGCCGACAGCTCCTACGAGCAGTACTTC.

V and J are TRBV4-3 and TRBJ2-7, with 7 bases that match TRBD2. V lost 0 bases to trimming and J lost 7 bases; unmatched junction nucleotides: 9. This CDR3 contains 15 residues. Germline V CDR1 and CDR2: LGHNA, YSLEER. Here the CDR3 DNA reads TGCGCCAGCAGCCAAGATGGGGCCCTGGGGGGGGAGCAGTACTTC. Its translation is CASSQDGALGGEQYF.